This T cell receptor (beta chain) was identified during a study of cytomegalovirus exposure and HLA in healthy donors. Study conclusions and caveats: In a later analysis, most CMV-associated TCR beta chains appeared HLA-restricted. Most TCR beta V segments were productive about 87% or about 30% of the time in an earlier analysis. TRBV6-2, TRBV6-3 and other indistinguishable V segments were excluded. Confirmation in vitro established that three CMV-associated chains were specific for CMV antigens.

Notes on this clone: Its target is not known. An end of the junction does not agree with germline; a read error may underlie this.

The CDR3 consists of 15 residues. Germline values: CDR1 SGHRS, CDR2 YFSETQ. The PCR was carried out with 60 Vbeta primers and 13 Jbeta primers. Using immunoSEQ multiplex PCR, the repertoire was profiled, and TCRdb retains in-frame clones only, with some absent. The sample records approximately 170,000 clones, less than 85% being singletons. This sequence originates from a boy younger than 10 in good health and CMV-seronegative. The chain uses TRBV5-1 and TRBJ2-2; D might be TRBD1 (8 bases). The material sequenced was PBMCs. The DNA of the CDR3 is TGCGCCAGCAGCGGGGGGGCAGGGGGCTTGGGGGGAGCTGTTTTT. Its protein is CASSGGAGGLGGAVF.